The next 30 T cell receptor beta chains were all read from a single sample in a study of a mutant IDH1 vaccine in newly diagnosed glioma. Time point here: baseline, week 1 (first vaccination visit). As to treatment: pre-vaccination baseline after standard-of-care therapy. Assay used: immunoSEQ multiplex PCR; TCRdb lists only in-frame clones, some missing. The repertoire includes under 35,000 clones, almost 85% of them detected once, and roughly a fifth sits in the top ten. The sequencing used PBMCs, collected from a glioma patient treated with radiotherapy, temozolomide or both. The receptors come from a young man with glioma.

J is TRBJ1-2 and V is TRBV10-3; tentatively, D is TRBD1 (5 bases). The CDR3 extends over 14 amino acids. Germline V lookup: CDR1 ENHRY, CDR2 SYGVKD. Trimming took 7 bases from V and 4 from J, leaving 16 bases between them. The chain's CDR3 is CAINEGVEGYGYTF. Here the CDR3 DNA reads TGTGCCATCAACGAAGGGGTGGAGGGCTATGGCTACACCTTC.

The V call is TRBV4-1, the J call TRBJ2-3; 9 nucleotides align to TRBD1. Germline V gene lookup returns CDR1 MGHRA and CDR2 YSYEKL. The J segment lost 5 bases and the V segment lost 0 bases, leaving 9 bases of the junction unmatched. The CDR3 consists of 17 residues. CDR3 in DNA: TGCGCCAGCAGCCAAGAAACCAGACAGGGGGAGGTAGATACGCAGTATTTT. Protein product: CASSQETRQGEVDTQYF.

The chain is built from TRBV7-9 and TRBJ1-1, with D perhaps TRBD1 (6 bases). Trimming removed 4 bases from V and 4 bases from J, with 16 bases in between. CDR1 SEHNR and CDR2 FQNEAQ come from the germline V gene (reference sequence). This CDR3 spans 15 amino acids. The DNA for the CDR3 is TGTGCCAGCAGCTCACCTGGGGGCGCCTTCACTGAAGCTTTCTTT. This encodes CASSSPGGAFTEAFF.

V gene TRBV2 combines with J gene TRBJ1-1, with no clear D. The CDR3 spans 13 residues. The germline gives CDR1 SNHLY, CDR2 FYNNEI. V lost 1 base and J lost 3, with 6 bases in between. The CDR3 spells CASSEGQYTEAFF. In nucleotides, the CDR3 is TGTGCCAGCAGTGAAGGGCAGTACACTGAAGCTTTCTTT.

The chain's CDR3 is CASSVGTGFGEQFF. In DNA, the CDR3 is TGTGCCAGCAGCGTCGGGACAGGGTTCGGTGAGCAGTTCTTC. The genes are TRBV9 and TRBJ2-1; the match to TRBD1 covers 9 bases. This CDR3 spans 14 amino acids. Germline-derived CDR1 and CDR2 are SGDLS and YYNGEE. Unmatched junction bases numbered 6, after V lost 2 bases and J lost 9 bases.

The CDR3, as DNA: TGTGCCAGTAGCAGTACAGGGGAGACTAATGAAAAACTGTTTTTT. Translating it yields CASSSTGETNEKLFF. The chain joins TRBV19 to TRBJ1-4, with 7 nucleotides matching TRBD1. CDR3 length: 15 amino acids. Losses at the gene ends were 6 bases for V and 2 bases for J; bases not matched to a gene: 6. CDR1 LNHDA and CDR2 SQIVND come from the germline V gene (reference sequence).

The V gene is TRBV25-1, the J gene TRBJ1-2; no reliable D call. Germline V gene lookup returns CDR1 MGHDK and CDR2 SYGVNS. The CDR3 covers 14 residues. The V gene lost 7 bases and the J gene lost 3 bases, with 15 bases spanning the gap. CDR3 DNA: TGTGCCAGCACCCCCCGGAAAGGGTACTATGGCTACACCTTC. It is translated as CASTPRKGYYGYTF.

The J gene is TRBJ2-7, the V gene TRBV6-6; 9 positions match TRBD1. CDR1 is MNHNY, CDR2 SVGAGI, per germline (reference sequence). V was pared by 7 bases and J by 3 bases, with 7 bases of the junction left unmatched. The CDR3 runs to 14 residues. CDR3 nucleotides: TGTGCCAGCACCCACAGGGGGCGATTCTACGAGCAGTACTTC. Its protein product is CASTHRGRFYEQYF.

This chain uses TRBV7-2 with TRBJ1-1, with 7 bases fitting TRBD1. Germline CDR1 is SGHTA and CDR2 is FQGNSA. V lost 1 base and J lost 8; bases outside the gene matches: 1. The CDR3 loop spans 12 amino acids. The CDR3 is CASSLDRGEAFF. In DNA, the CDR3 is TGTGCCAGCAGCTTAGACAGGGGAGAAGCTTTCTTT.

This clone was found once. At one boundary the junction diverges from the germline segment, which might be a read error. The chain carries TRBV11-3 and TRBJ1-1; no definite D call. CDR1 and CDR2 from the germline V gene are SGHNT and YENEEA. CDR3 length: 13 residues. Written as DNA, the CDR3 is TGTGCCAGCAGCGTAGAGGGAGGTACTGAAGCTTTCTTT. It yields the protein CASSVEGGTEAFF. Variable domain in full (rest from reference TRBV11-3 and TRBJ1-1): EAGVVQSPRYKIIEKKQPVAFWCNPISGHNTLYWYLQNLGQGPELLIRYENEEAVDDSQLPKDRFSAERLKGVDSTLKIQPAELGDSAVYLCASSVEGGTEAFFGQGTRLTVV.

J is TRBJ1-2 and V is TRBV2; 8 positions match TRBD1. The CDR3 extends over 14 amino acids. The junction had 7 bases not matched to a gene; V was cut back by 6 bases and J by 4 bases. The V gene's germline CDR1 is SNHLY and CDR2 FYNNEI. The CDR3 is CASSDRGRVYGYTF. CDR3 nucleotides: TGTGCCAGCAGCGACAGGGGACGAGTCTATGGCTACACCTTC.

The J gene is TRBJ2-2, the V gene TRBV15, with 9 bases aligning to TRBD2. The CDR3 consists of 18 residues. CDR1 LNHNV and CDR2 YYDKDF come from the germline V gene (reference sequence). Germline trimming cut 0 bases from V and 0 bases from J; bases unmatched to any gene: 5. Here the CDR3 DNA reads TGTGCCACCAGCAGAGACCTCTTAGCGGGGGCGAACACCGGGGAGCTGTTTTTT. This encodes CATSRDLLAGANTGELFF.

This clone was recorded only once. V gene TRBV6-6 combines with J gene TRBJ1-3; D is perhaps TRBD1 (6 bases). The CDR3 has 15 residues. Germline values: CDR1 MNHNY, CDR2 SVGAGI (reference sequence). Deletions cut 6 bases from V and 7 bases from J, with 19 bases between. The CDR3 region is CASRNNRDRGNTIYF. The CDR3 DNA reads TGTGCCAGCAGGAATAACAGGGATCGAGGGAACACCATATATTTT.

The rearrangement links TRBV29-1 to TRBJ1-2; maybe TRBD1 (5 bases). Germline V lookup: CDR1 SQVTM, CDR2 ANQGSEA. There are 14 residues in the CDR3. CDR3 protein: CSVGGAAGREGYTF. The CDR3 coding sequence is TGCAGTGTCGGTGGGGCCGCCGGTAGAGAGGGCTACACCTTC.

This chain connects TRBV6-5 to TRBJ2-7; 12 nucleotides agree with TRBD1. The CDR3 runs 16 residues. Trimming at V came to 0 bases and at J to 5 bases, leaving 5 bases not matched to a gene. Germline V CDR1 and CDR2: MNHEY, SVGAGI. The CDR3: CASSYSGTGGGNEQYF. The CDR3 DNA is TGTGCCAGCAGTTACTCGGGGACAGGGGGCGGAAACGAGCAGTACTTC.

The chain employs TRBV5-1 and TRBJ1-1; 10 bases match TRBD1. Germline V gene lookup returns CDR1 SGHRS and CDR2 YFSETQ. Unmatched junction bases numbered 5, after V lost 4 bases and J lost 5 bases. This CDR3 has 14 amino acids. In nucleotides, the CDR3 is TGCGCCAGCAGCCCGGACAGGGGGGGGACTGAAGCTTTCTTT. It is translated as CASSPDRGGTEAFF.

This clone appeared a single time. This chain joins TRBV9 and TRBJ2-3; D is uncertain. This CDR3 region has 14 residues. Germline V gene data show CDR1 as SGDLS and CDR2 as YYNGEE. Trimming removed 4 bases from V and 0 bases from J, with 9 bases in between. The CDR3 DNA is TGTGCCAGCAGCCCCGACCGTAGCACAGATACGCAGTATTTT. Protein: CASSPDRSTDTQYF.

V and J are TRBV19 and TRBJ2-7; D uncertain. CDR1 and CDR2 (germline): LNHDA, SQIVND (reference sequence). The CDR3 runs to 14 residues. Trimming removed 5 bases at V and 2 bases at J, with 13 bases between. DNA for the CDR3: TGTGCCAGTAGTGGGCAGAACGGGCCCTACGAGCAGTACTTC. Amino acids: CASSGQNGPYEQYF.

V gene TRBV9 combines with J gene TRBJ2-2, with no clear D. The germline V gene encodes CDR1 SGDLS and CDR2 YYNGEE. V was shortened by 0 bases and J by 0 bases, with 6 bases between the two germline ends. This CDR3 region has 15 residues. The CDR3 DNA reads as TGTGCCAGCAGCGTAGCCAGCCCGAACACCGGGGAGCTGTTTTTT. It specifies CASSVASPNTGELFF.

V is TRBV5-1 and J is TRBJ2-7; TRBD2 aligns across 13 bases. V lost 4 bases and J lost 2; bases outside the gene matches: 18. The germline gives CDR1 SGHRS, CDR2 YFSETQ. The CDR3 spans 20 residues. The CDR3 nucleotides read TGCGCCAGCAGCCTGGACACCGGGACTAGCGGGACCATCCTACCCTACGAGCAGTACTTC. It codes for CASSLDTGTSGTILPYEQYF.

The chain links TRBV14 to TRBJ2-2; D may match TRBD1 or TRBD2 (5 bases each). This CDR3 region has 15 residues. V lost 0 bases and J lost 8, with 13 bases in between. The germline V gene encodes CDR1 SGHDN and CDR2 FVKESK. The CDR3 bases are TGTGCCAGCAGCCAAGACCGGACCGGGACGGGGGAGCTGTTTTTT. It yields the protein CASSQDRTGTGELFF.

This chain connects TRBV11-1 to TRBJ1-4, with D unclear. The ends were cut back, 3 bases at V and 4 bases at J, with 9 bases in the middle. CDR3 length: 14 residues. The V gene's germline CDR1 is SGHAT and CDR2 FQDESV (reference sequence). The CDR3 sequence is CASSFGGGNEKLFF. In DNA, the CDR3 is TGTGCCAGCAGCTTTGGCGGCGGTAATGAAAAACTGTTTTTT.

The count of this clone is one. CDR3 coding DNA: TGTGCCAGCAGCGCCGGCGGGGGGCCAGATACGCAGTATTTT. Amino acid sequence: CASSAGGGPDTQYF. The genes are TRBV9 and TRBJ2-3, with 8 bases that match TRBD2. The CDR3 is 14 amino acids. Germline V gene lookup returns CDR1 SGDLS and CDR2 YYNGEE. J was trimmed by 4 bases and V by 3 bases; bases with no gene match: 4.

This rearrangement joins TRBV28 to TRBJ2-7, with 10 nucleotides matching TRBD1. The V gene end was trimmed by 9 bases and the J gene end by 3 bases; junction bases not matched to a gene: 8. Germline-derived CDR1 and CDR2 are MDHEN and SYDVKM. CDR3 length: 14 amino acids. The CDR3 sequence: CASSLTGGIYEQYF. The CDR3 DNA reads TGTGCCAGTTCCCTGACAGGGGGCATCTACGAGCAGTACTTC.

The V and J genes are TRBV7-9 and TRBJ1-1; D gene unclear. CDR3 length: 14 residues. CDR1 SEHNR and CDR2 FQNEAQ come from the germline V gene (reference sequence). V was clipped by 0 bases and J by 2 bases, with 7 bases between them. CDR3 residues: CASSLAGINTEAFF. The CDR3 DNA sequence: TGTGCCAGCAGCTTAGCAGGAATCAACACTGAAGCTTTCTTT.

This clone was observed once. The chain links TRBV5-1 to TRBJ2-7; D is undetermined. CDR3 size: 14 residues. The germline V and J ends were trimmed by 2 bases and 0 bases, with 9 bases remaining between them. The germline V gene has CDR1 SGHRS and CDR2 YFSETQ. The DNA for the CDR3 is TGCGCCAGCAGCTTTGGGCGGAGCTCCTACGAGCAGTACTTC. It is translated as CASSFGRSSYEQYF.

The gene calls are TRBV28 and TRBJ2-7; 7 bases are shared with TRBD2. CDR1 and CDR2 from the germline V gene are MDHEN and SYDVKM. This CDR3 comprises 15 residues. The V and J ends lost 4 bases and 0 bases, in that order; junction bases with no gene match: 6. As DNA, the CDR3 is TGTGCCAGCAGTTCCCCTAGCGGATCCTCCTACGAGCAGTACTTC. Amino acids: CASSSPSGSSYEQYF.

The V call is TRBV5-1, the J call TRBJ1-4, with D maybe TRBD1 (5 bases). In germline, CDR1 is SGHRS, CDR2 YFSETQ. Between the trimmed V and J ends, which lost 0 bases and 7 bases, there was a span of 13 bases. The CDR3 contains 15 residues. The chain's CDR3 is CASSLEGTGVEKLFF. CDR3 DNA: TGCGCCAGCAGCTTGGAGGGAACAGGAGTTGAAAAACTGTTTTTT. The variable domain in full, with the rest retrieved from reference TRBV5-1 and TRBJ1-4, is KAGVTQTPRYLIKTRGQQVTLSCSPISGHRSVSWYQQTPGQGLQFLFEYFSETQRNKGNFPGRFSGRQFSNSRSEMNVSTLELGDSALYLCASSLEGTGVEKLFFGSGTQLSVL.

The rearrangement links TRBV19 to TRBJ1-5; 7 bases fit TRBD1. The CDR3 runs 15 residues. Trimming cost V 4 bases and J 2 bases; bases outside gene matches: 5. Looked up from germline, CDR1 is LNHDA and CDR2 is SQIVND (reference sequence). CDR3 region: CASSTLDRRNQPQHF. DNA for the CDR3: TGTGCCAGTAGTACCTTGGACAGGCGCAATCAGCCCCAGCATTTT. Using reference TRBV19 and TRBJ1-5 for the parts outside the CDR3, the full variable domain is DGGITQSPKYLFRKEGQNVTLSCEQNLNHDAMYWYRQDPGQGLRLIYYSQIVNDFQKGDIAEGYSVSREKKESFPLTVTSAQKNPTAFYLCASSTLDRRNQPQHFGDGTRLSIL.

The chain joins TRBV19 to TRBJ1-5; no definite D call. Germline V gives CDR1 LNHDA, CDR2 SQIVND (reference sequence). CDR3 length: 14 amino acids. V dropped 7 bases and J dropped 6 bases, with 16 bases sitting between them. The CDR3 loop reads CASTPVVGTQPQHF. The CDR3 coding sequence is TGTGCCAGTACCCCGGTTGTGGGCACTCAGCCCCAGCATTTT.